This TCR beta chain is drawn from a study of T cells in tumors after PD-1 blockade. On the study more broadly: Excluded were patients with checkpoint blockade, immunosuppressants, or radiotherapy or other anti-cancer therapy within 4 weeks. Daily vismodegib 150 mg continued in a subset of anti-PD-1-treated patients. Findings of the study overall: About 40% of tumor TCR clonotypes were also found in blood.

Genomic DNA template from tumor biopsies or peripheral blood, roughly 616 ng to 6,500 ng input. On this clone itself: Its antigen is not known.

CDR1 MGHRA and CDR2 YSYEKL come from the germline V gene. The CDR3 has 16 amino acids. The ends were cut back, 0 bases at V and 1 base at J, with 9 bases in the middle. Generated by immunoSEQ multiplex PCR, the TCRdb table keeps only in-frame clones and is missing some. The sample shows 45,000 to 60,000 clones, 81% of them seen only once. The receptor was derived from a human donor with basal cell carcinoma. Sample: PBMCs, taken before anti-PD-1 treatment. The rearrangement uses TRBV4-1 and TRBJ1-4; D is possibly TRBD1 (5 bases). This chain's CDR3 is CASSQEKGLTNEKLFF. DNA for the CDR3: TGCGCCAGCAGCCAAGAAAAGGGGCTAACTAATGAAAAACTGTTTTTT.